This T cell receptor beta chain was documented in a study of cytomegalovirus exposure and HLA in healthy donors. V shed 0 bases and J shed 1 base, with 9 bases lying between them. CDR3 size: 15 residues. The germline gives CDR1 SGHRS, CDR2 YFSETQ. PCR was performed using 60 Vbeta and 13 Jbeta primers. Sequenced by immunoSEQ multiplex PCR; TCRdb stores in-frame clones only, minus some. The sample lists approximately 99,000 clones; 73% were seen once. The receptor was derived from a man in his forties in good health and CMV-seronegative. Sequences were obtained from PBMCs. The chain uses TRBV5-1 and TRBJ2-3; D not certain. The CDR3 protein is CASSLVLGGTDTQYF. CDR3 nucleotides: TGCGCCAGCAGCTTGGTCTTGGGCGGCACAGATACGCAGTATTTT. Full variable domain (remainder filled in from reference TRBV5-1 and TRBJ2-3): KAGVTQTPRYLIKTRGQQVTLSCSPISGHRSVSWYQQTPGQGLQFLFEYFSETQRNKGNFPGRFSGRQFSNSRSEMNVSTLELGDSALYLCASSLVLGGTDTQYFGPGTRLTVL.